The 25 T cell receptor beta chains presented below share a single source sample, sequenced in a study of post-analysis software for immune sequencing data. Study conclusions and caveats: TRBV segments more frequent in patients than in controls numbered about 5 and included TRBV5-6, TRBV5-1 and TRBV20-1.

What these receptors recognize is not known. cDNA libraries for TCR beta contained unique molecular identifiers. TCRdb analysed the PCR reads with MiXCR anew, one entry per CDR3 protein. This repertoire shows about 770,000 distinct CDR3 sequences, roughly 46% found once; its top ten account for just under 5%. Sequencing input: blood. The receptors here all came from a girl aged 5-17 years with multiple sclerosis.

The chain links TRBV3-1 to TRBJ2-7; 8 bases line up with TRBD1. The CDR3 spans 14 residues. CDR1 and CDR2 from the germline V gene are LGHDT and YNNKEL (reference sequence). V lost 2 bases, J lost 3 bases, and 3 bases stayed unmatched. The CDR3 here is CASSQTDRDYEQYF. CDR3 sequence (DNA): TGTGCCAGCAGCCAAACGGACAGGGACTACGAGCAGTACTTC.

This rearrangement joins TRBV3-1 to TRBJ2-1; D uncertain. The CDR3 spans 15 residues. Trimming shortened V by 6 bases and J by 0 bases, and 12 bases separated the two germline ends. Germline V gives CDR1 LGHDT, CDR2 YNNKEL (reference sequence). The CDR3 DNA is TGTGCCAGCAGTTACCTAGGCGACTCCTACAATGAGCAGTTCTTC. This encodes CASSYLGDSYNEQFF.

The V and J genes are TRBV12-3 or TRBV12-4 and TRBJ2-7; tentative D call: TRBD2 (5 bases). The CDR3 spans 13 residues. Between the trimmed V and J ends, which lost 4 bases and 3 bases, there was a span of 10 bases. The CDR3 loop is CASSSLGIYEQYF. The CDR3 DNA follows: TGTGCCAGCAGTTCCCTCGGGATCTACGAGCAGTACTTC.

This clonotype was seen a few times. The V gene is TRBV30, the J gene TRBJ2-7; D may correspond to TRBD1 or TRBD2 (5 bases each). The CDR3 has 13 amino acids. Deletions cut 5 bases from V and 0 bases from J, with 11 bases between. Germline CDR1 and CDR2: GTSNPN and SVGIG (reference sequence). The CDR3 bases are TGTGCCTGGTGGGACGGGGACTCCTACGAGCAGTACTTC. Translated: CAWWDGDSYEQYF.

The chain employs TRBV4-2 and TRBJ1-5; weak D call: TRBD1 (5 bases). Germline lookup yields CDR1 LGHNA and CDR2 YNFKEQ. Trimming took off 0 bases at V and 4 bases at J, with 13 bases between the two ends. The CDR3 is made up of 16 amino acids. CDR3 sequence: CASSQDGLSGNQPQHF. For the CDR3, the DNA is TGTGCCAGCAGCCAAGATGGACTGTCAGGGAATCAGCCCCAGCATTTT.

The chain is built from TRBV7-9 and TRBJ2-7, with 7 bases matching TRBD2. The junction had 14 bases not matched to a gene; V was cut back by 5 bases and J by 7 bases. CDR3 size: 15 residues. CDR1 and CDR2 (germline): SEHNR, FQNEAQ (reference sequence). The CDR3: CASSPPAGLPGEQYF. The CDR3 DNA reads as TGTGCCAGCAGCCCCCCAGCGGGACTACCTGGGGAGCAGTACTTC.

V usage is TRBV7-3 and J usage is TRBJ2-5, with unresolved D. V was clipped by 1 base and J by 1 base, with 10 bases between them. The CDR3 extends over 15 amino acids. Germline assignment: CDR1 SGHTA and CDR2 FQGTGA. Here the CDR3 DNA reads TGTGCCAGCAGCTTAAATGGTGGTGTCCAAGAGACCCAGTACTTC. Amino acids: CASSLNGGVQETQYF.

The genes are TRBV4-3 and TRBJ2-2; TRBD2 matches 7 bases. CDR1 is LGHNA and CDR2 is YSLEER in the germline V gene. The V and J ends lost 0 bases and 4 bases, in that order; junction bases with no gene match: 5. The CDR3 runs to 16 residues. DNA for the CDR3: TGCGCCAGCAGCCAAGATAGCGGGTATAGCACCGGGGAGCTGTTTTTT. As protein: CASSQDSGYSTGELFF.

The chain carries TRBV29-1 and TRBJ2-1; 7 bases align to TRBD1. V lost 7 bases to trimming and J lost 12 bases; unmatched junction nucleotides: 9. Germline assignment: CDR1 SQVTM and CDR2 ANQGSEA. This CDR3 is 11 amino acids long. CDR3 sequence (DNA): TGCAGCGCAAGGGGGCACCTGGGGCAGTTCTTC. Encoded protein: CSARGHLGQFF.

The chain employs TRBV10-3 and TRBJ2-1; 13 bases align to TRBD2. The CDR3 extends over 15 amino acids. Unmatched junction bases numbered 3, after V lost 4 bases and J lost 6 bases. Germline V lookup: CDR1 ENHRY, CDR2 SYGVKD. The CDR3: CAISVRTSGSNEQFF. For the CDR3, the DNA is TGTGCCATCAGTGTCCGGACTAGCGGGAGCAATGAGCAGTTCTTC.

V usage is TRBV29-1 and J usage is TRBJ1-2, with 10 bases aligning to TRBD1. The J segment lost 0 bases and the V segment lost 6 bases, leaving 7 bases of the junction unmatched. Germline CDR1 reads SQVTM; CDR2 reads ANQGSEA. CDR3 length: 15 amino acids. The DNA of the CDR3 is TGCAGCGTGGCCCGGGGGACAGGGGCTAACTATGGCTACACCTTC. This sequence encodes CSVARGTGANYGYTF.

CDR3 sequence: CASSHPDGPQHF. The CDR3 DNA follows: TGCGCCAGCAGTCACCCAGACGGACCCCAGCATTTT. The gene calls are TRBV23-1 and TRBJ1-5; D gene ambiguous. TRBV23-1 is filed as an ORF, its function uncertain. Trimming stripped 3 bases from V and 10 bases from J, with 10 bases between. This CDR3 is built from 12 residues.

The CDR3 spells CSARVGWQYNEQFF. The CDR3 DNA reads TGCAGTGCTAGAGTCGGGTGGCAGTACAATGAGCAGTTCTTC. The chain employs TRBV20-1 and TRBJ2-1; D is undetermined. This CDR3 has 14 residues. Germline values: CDR1 DFQATT, CDR2 SNEGSKA (reference sequence). Deletions cut 1 base from V and 4 bases from J, with 11 bases between.

The chain carries TRBV16 and TRBJ2-5; perhaps TRBD1 as D (5 bases). The germline V gene has CDR1 KGHSY and CDR2 FQNENV. This CDR3 is built from 14 residues. Trimming left V 4 bases short and J 1 base short, with 10 bases between. Here the CDR3 DNA reads TGTGCCAGCAGCCCGAATCAGGGCCAAGAGACCCAGTACTTC. It is translated as CASSPNQGQETQYF.

This clonotype was seen only once. This chain uses TRBV10-3 with TRBJ2-1, with D perhaps matching TRBD1 (6 bases). Germline lookup yields CDR1 ENHRY and CDR2 SYGVKD. With 1 base removed from V and 8 bases from J, the gap between germline ends came to 15 bases. The CDR3 extends over 15 amino acids. The CDR3 nucleotides are TGTGCCATCAGTGAGTTCGGTACGAAGGGGGATGAGCAGTTCTTC. Protein sequence: CAISEFGTKGDEQFF.

V usage is TRBV12-3 or TRBV12-4 and J usage is TRBJ1-2, with D perhaps TRBD1 (6 bases). The V end was cut by 6 bases, the J end by 8 bases, with 16 bases between. The CDR3 loop spans 13 amino acids. This CDR3 reads CASRPPGQVGYTF. CDR3 in DNA: TGTGCCAGCAGACCACCGGGACAAGTAGGCTACACCTTC.

The chain uses TRBV3-1 and TRBJ2-7; 14 nucleotides agree with TRBD2. The CDR3 spans 16 residues. V was pared by 4 bases and J by 4 bases, with 6 bases of the junction left unmatched. From germline, CDR1 is LGHDT and CDR2 YNNKEL (reference sequence). DNA of the CDR3: TGTGCCAGCAGCCGAGGACTAGCGGGAGGCCGTTACGAGCAGTACTTC. Encoded protein: CASSRGLAGGRYEQYF.

The rearrangement joins TRBV12-3 or TRBV12-4 to TRBJ2-7; D is possibly TRBD2 (6 bases). Trimming left V 6 bases short and J 3 bases short, with 21 bases between. The CDR3 covers 16 residues. CDR3 bases: TGTGCCAGCAGCATCCTCTCCGGGGGAAGGAGCTACGAGCAGTACTTC. This translates into CASSILSGGRSYEQYF.

This chain links TRBV7-9 with TRBJ1-2, with D unresolved. CDR3 length: 13 amino acids. Trimming removed 3 bases from V and 7 bases from J, with 12 bases in between. Germline-derived CDR1 and CDR2 are SEHNR and FQNEAQ (reference sequence). CDR3 protein: CASSFPGLLGYTF. As DNA, the CDR3 is TGTGCCAGCAGCTTTCCCGGTCTTCTTGGCTACACCTTC.

On this clonotype itself: A junction boundary mismatches the germline segment, possibly from a read error. The chain carries TRBV20-1 and TRBJ1-4, with D tentatively TRBD1 (5 bases). Germline assignment: CDR1 DFQATT and CDR2 SNEGSKA (reference sequence). The CDR3 runs to 14 residues. The CDR3: CGAPLGASNEKLFF. The DNA of the CDR3 is TGCGGTGCTCCACTCGGGGCAAGTAATGAAAAACTGTTTTTT.

V is TRBV18 and J is TRBJ2-4; D gene ambiguous. The J call may be wrong; the DNA end is better matched by TRBJ2-5. The V gene's germline CDR1 is KGHSH and CDR2 LQKENI. This CDR3 comprises 12 residues. The CDR3 reads CASSPGCETQYF. Here the CDR3 DNA reads TGTGCCAGCTCACCGGGGTGTGAGACCCAGTACTTC.

The V call is TRBV12-3 or TRBV12-4, the J call TRBJ1-2; D gene uncertain. V lost 3 bases and J lost 0, with 8 bases in between. This CDR3 has 14 amino acids. The CDR3 DNA reads as TGTGCCAGCAGTTTTAATGTAGCTAACTATGGCTACACCTTC. This translates into CASSFNVANYGYTF.

This clonotype was counted only a few times. V and J are TRBV29-1 and TRBJ2-1; maybe TRBD1 (5 bases). CDR1 and CDR2 from the germline V gene are SQVTM and ANQGSEA. This CDR3 spans 15 amino acids. The V end lost 6 bases, the J end lost 3 bases, and 18 bases lay between the germline ends. In DNA, the CDR3 is TGCAGCGTACCATCGACAGTTCACCTCTACAATGAGCAGTTCTTC. Translation: CSVPSTVHLYNEQFF.

The rearrangement uses TRBV25-1 and TRBJ2-3, with TRBD2 as a possible D gene (6 bases). The CDR3 is 15 amino acids. The ends were cut back, 3 bases at V and 5 bases at J, with 15 bases in the middle. Germline V gene lookup returns CDR1 MGHDK and CDR2 SYGVNS. The CDR3 protein is CASSDLEEAGDTQYF. The CDR3 DNA reads TGTGCCAGCAGTGACCTTGAAGAAGCGGGAGATACGCAGTATTTT.

V and J are TRBV30 and TRBJ2-1; 7 nucleotides line up with TRBD1. Germline CDR1 GTSNPN, CDR2 SVGIG (reference sequence). V lost 1 base, J lost 0 bases, and 6 bases stayed unmatched. The CDR3 has 16 amino acids. The DNA for the CDR3 is TGTGCCTGGAGTGACCGACAGGGCCGCTCCTACAATGAGCAGTTCTTC. It specifies CAWSDRQGRSYNEQFF.